These 10 T cell receptor beta chains share one sample of origin, sequenced in a study of shared clonotypes between healthy human individuals (dated by TCRdb to the early 2020s). CD8 naive samples were obtained by positive selection for CCR7 among CD45RO-negative cells, yielding a CD45RA+CCR7+ population from which TemRA cells were excluded. The protocol used for the library was the immunoSEQ multiplex PCR assay. TCRdb took over this immuneACCESS table, retaining in-frame rearrangements with V and J assigned. Such tables are incomplete; in checked studies, under half of the missing clones stem from an unresolved V gene, and the remainder is unexplained. Recorded for this sample are hundreds of thousands of clones; approximately 96% of them occurred a single time. Clones ranked in the top ten supply 0.11% of the sample. Sequences were obtained from naive CD8+ T cells sorted from blood. The sample's cell subset or site, from its label and the paper: CD45RA+CCR7+. These receptor sequences come from a woman aged 30 to 39 in good health.

This chain links TRBV27 with TRBJ1-5, with a weak D call TRBD1 (5 bases). From germline, CDR1 is MNHEY and CDR2 SMNVEV (reference sequence). V shed 5 bases and J shed 3 bases, with 11 bases lying between them. CDR3 size: 14 residues. CDR3 sequence reads: CASSPRQPNQPQHF. The CDR3 nucleotides are TGTGCCAGCAGTCCGCGACAGCCCAATCAGCCCCAGCATTTT.

The V call is TRBV30, the J call TRBJ1-5; D might be TRBD1 (5 bases). The CDR3 loop spans 15 amino acids. Per the germline V gene, CDR1 is GTSNPN and CDR2 is SVGIG (reference sequence). The germline V and J ends were trimmed by 0 bases and 3 bases, with 12 bases remaining between them. The CDR3 loop reads CAWSVGGDSNQPQHF. The CDR3 region has the DNA TGTGCCTGGAGTGTGGGAGGGGACTCCAATCAGCCCCAGCATTTT.

The rearrangement joins TRBV7-9 to TRBJ2-1, with 7 bases identical to TRBD1. The CDR3 extends over 17 amino acids. V trimming: 0 bases; J trimming: 4 bases; junction bases outside the gene matches: 9. The germline gives CDR1 SEHNR, CDR2 FQNEAQ (reference sequence). CDR3 coding DNA: TGTGCCAGCAGCTTAGCGCCGCTGGACAGGTCTTACAATGAGCAGTTCTTC. It specifies CASSLAPLDRSYNEQFF.

The chain combines TRBV9 with TRBJ2-1, with 8 bases identical to TRBD2. The CDR3 is 16 amino acids. The ends lost 4 bases at V and 6 bases at J; junction bases unmatched: 12. From germline, CDR1 is SGDLS and CDR2 YYNGEE. CDR3 in amino acids: CASSPPPGTSINEQFF. The CDR3 DNA is TGTGCCAGCAGCCCCCCTCCCGGGACTAGTATCAATGAGCAGTTCTTC. The complete variable domain, with remaining parts taken from reference TRBV9 and TRBJ2-1, reads DSGVTQTPKHLITATGQRVTLRCSPRSGDLSVYWYQQSLDQGLQFLIQYYNGEERAKGNILERFSAQQFPDLHSELNLSSLELGDSALYFCASSPPPGTSINEQFFGPGTRLTVL.

The chain joins TRBV5-4 to TRBJ2-1; the D gene is possibly TRBD2 (6 bases). V dropped 1 base and J dropped 0 bases, with 8 bases sitting between them. Per the germline V gene, CDR1 is SGHNT and CDR2 is YYREEE (reference sequence). The CDR3 loop spans 15 amino acids. The CDR3 loop reads CASSLRRDSYNEQFF. CDR3 in DNA: TGTGCCAGCAGCTTGCGGCGGGACTCCTACAATGAGCAGTTCTTC.

This clone has only one observation. The chain carries TRBV6-1 and TRBJ2-1; TRBD2 matches 9 bases. The V gene end was trimmed by 0 bases and the J gene end by 4 bases; junction bases not matched to a gene: 4. The CDR3 contains 16 residues. Germline assignment: CDR1 MNHNS and CDR2 SASEGT. The CDR3 sequence: CASSEAIAGAYNEQFF. The CDR3 region has the DNA TGTGCCAGCAGTGAAGCCATAGCGGGAGCTTACAATGAGCAGTTCTTC.

A single count supports this clone. The V gene is TRBV7-8, the J gene TRBJ2-7; 7 nucleotides align to TRBD2. The CDR3 extends over 12 amino acids. Germline CDR1 and CDR2: SGHVS and FQNEAQ. Trimming at V came to 7 bases and at J to 4 bases, leaving 4 bases not matched to a gene. CDR3 protein: CASMGGSYEQYF. The CDR3 nucleotides read TGTGCCAGCATGGGCGGGAGTTACGAGCAGTACTTC.

The CDR3 here is CASSIARFGYEQYF. The CDR3 coding sequence is TGTGCCAGCAGTATAGCGAGATTTGGCTACGAGCAGTACTTC. The V and J genes are TRBV27 and TRBJ2-7; maybe TRBD2 (5 bases). Trimming left V 5 bases short and J 3 bases short, with 14 bases between. The CDR3 has 14 amino acids. CDR1 is MNHEY and CDR2 is SMNVEV in the germline V gene (reference sequence).

The chain combines TRBV5-6 with TRBJ2-1, with D uncertain. This CDR3 has 12 residues. V was shortened by 4 bases and J by 4 bases, with 6 bases between the two germline ends. Germline-derived CDR1 and CDR2 are SGHDT and YYEEEE. The CDR3 DNA reads as TGTGCCAGCAGCGTGGGTTACAATGAGCAGTTCTTC. It is translated as CASSVGYNEQFF.

The V gene is TRBV29-1, the J gene TRBJ2-7; 10 bases line up with TRBD2. J was trimmed by 5 bases and V by 6 bases; bases with no gene match: 7. The CDR3 covers 13 residues. Germline V CDR1 and CDR2: SQVTM, ANQGSEA. The CDR3 is CSVAGTSVHEQYF. CDR3 in DNA: TGCAGCGTCGCCGGGACTAGCGTTCACGAGCAGTACTTC.